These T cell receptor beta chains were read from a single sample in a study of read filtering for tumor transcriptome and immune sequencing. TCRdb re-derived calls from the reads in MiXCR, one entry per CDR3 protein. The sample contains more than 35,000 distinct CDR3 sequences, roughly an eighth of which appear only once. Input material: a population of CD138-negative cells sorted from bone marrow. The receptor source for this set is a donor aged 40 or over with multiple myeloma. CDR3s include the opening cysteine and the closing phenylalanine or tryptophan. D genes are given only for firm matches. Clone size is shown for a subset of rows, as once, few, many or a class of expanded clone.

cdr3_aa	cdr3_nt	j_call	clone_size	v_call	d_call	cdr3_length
CSAPQASGRGGTDTQYF	TGCAGTGCTCCCCAGGCTAGCGGGAGGGGGGGCACAGATACGCAGTATTTT	TRBJ2-3	few	TRBV20-1	TRBD2	17
CSVWSFGGASGYTF	TGCAGCGTGTGGTCTTTCGGGGGCGCGAGTGGCTACACCTTC	TRBJ1-2	many	TRBV29-1	-	14
CASRVGRGNEQYF	TGTGCCAGCAGGGTTGGCAGGGGCAACGAGCAGTACTTC	TRBJ2-7	many	TRBV5-6	-	13
CASSHDPQGASNQPQHF	TGTGCCAGCTCACACGACCCCCAGGGGGCTAGCAATCAGCCCCAGCATTTT	TRBJ1-5	many	TRBV18	TRBD1	17
CACSLGPVSYNEQFF	TGTGCCTGCAGCTTAGGACCCGTGTCCTACAATGAGCAGTTCTTC	TRBJ2-1	many	TRBV7-2	-	15
CASSSHRAPNTGELFF	TGTGCCAGTAGCAGCCACAGGGCCCCTAACACCGGGGAGCTGTTTTTT	TRBJ2-2	many	TRBV19	-	16
CSARPTRDQPQHF	TGCAGTGCAAGACCTACGAGGGATCAGCCCCAGCATTTT	TRBJ1-5	-	TRBV20-1	-	13
CASSQDLAEQETQYF	TGTGCCAGCAGCCAAGATCTGGCAGAGCAAGAGACCCAGTACTTC	TRBJ2-5	many	TRBV4-2	-	15
CASSGAGGLGQPQHF	TGTGCCAGCAGCGGGGCTGGTGGGTTGGGTCAGCCCCAGCATTTT	TRBJ1-5	many	TRBV5-6	-	15
CASSPPAGGSYGYTF	TGTGCCAGCTCACCACCGGCAGGGGGTAGCTATGGCTACACCTTC	TRBJ1-2	many	TRBV18	TRBD1	15
CASSYEAGLTEAFF	TGTGCCAGCAGTTACGAGGCAGGGCTCACTGAAGCTTTCTTT	TRBJ1-1	many	TRBV6-5	-	14
CASSIQGTLNTGELFF	TGTGCCAGTAGTATTCAGGGGACCTTGAACACCGGGGAGCTGTTTTTT	TRBJ2-2	-	TRBV19	-	16
CASSLVDRGSDEQYF	TGTGCCAGCAGTTTGGTAGACAGGGGCAGCGACGAGCAGTACTTC	TRBJ2-7	many	TRBV28	TRBD1	15
CSARYQGRRSYEQYF	TGCAGTGCTAGATACCAAGGCCGAAGGTCCTACGAGCAGTACTTC	TRBJ2-7	-	TRBV20-1	-	15
CASSPGQGIIGEQFF	TGTGCCAGCAGTCCGGGACAGGGTATCATCGGTGAGCAGTTCTTC	TRBJ2-1	many	TRBV12-3/TRBV12-4	TRBD1	15
CASRFSSFNEQFF	TGTGCCAGCAGATTTTCTAGCTTCAATGAGCAGTTCTTC	TRBJ2-1	many	TRBV2	-	13
CSATRGENSNQPQHF	TGCAGTGCTACCAGAGGGGAAAATAGCAATCAGCCCCAGCATTTT	TRBJ1-5	many	TRBV20-1	-	15
CASSREQNSPLHF	TGTGCCAGCAGCCGGGAACAAAATTCACCCCTCCACTTT	TRBJ1-6	many	TRBV6-1	-	13
CASSLGRTGKQYF	TGTGCCAGCAGCTTAGGGAGGACAGGCAAGCAGTACTTC	TRBJ2-7	many	TRBV7-9	TRBD1	13
CSAGPAGYTF	TGCAGTGCTGGACCAGCTGGCTACACCTTC	TRBJ1-2	few	TRBV20-1	-	10
CASSPGTVDTQYF	TGTGCCAGCAGCCCGGGAACGGTAGATACGCAGTATTTT	TRBJ2-3	many	TRBV7-9	-	13
CASRASADQPQHF	TGTGCCAGCAGAGCCTCAGCCGATCAGCCCCAGCATTTT	TRBJ1-5	few	TRBV28	-	13
CALGGGGTGELFF	TGTGCCTTGGGGGGCGGAGGGACCGGGGAGCTGTTTTTT	TRBJ2-2	many	TRBV7-2	-	13
CASRQSGANVLTF	TGCGCCAGCAGGCAATCTGGGGCCAACGTCCTGACTTTC	TRBJ2-6	many	TRBV4-1	-	13
CSARRTAYGYTF	TGCAGTGCTCGTCGTACGGCCTATGGCTACACCTTC	TRBJ1-2	many	TRBV20-1	-	12
CASSLDGQGHEQSF	TGTGCCAGCAGCTTGGATGGCCAGGGCCATGAGCAGTCCTTC	TRBJ2-1	few	TRBV5-1	-	14
CSVQTSGRFRNEQFF	TGCAGCGTACAGACTAGCGGGAGGTTTCGCAATGAGCAGTTCTTC	TRBJ2-1	many	TRBV29-1	TRBD2	15
CASRRAAGSTDTQYF	TGCGCCAGCAGACGGGCCGCAGGTTCCACAGATACGCAGTATTTT	TRBJ2-3	many	TRBV5-1	-	15
CASSLLQGNEQYF	TGCGCCAGCAGCTTGCTACAGGGGAACGAGCAGTACTTC	TRBJ2-7	many	TRBV5-1	TRBD1	13
CASSLAFGGTEAFF	TGCGCCAGCAGCTTGGCCTTCGGTGGCACTGAAGCTTTCTTT	TRBJ1-1	many	TRBV5-1	-	14
CASSPSIKNTEAFF	TGTGCCAGCTCGCCCTCCATTAAGAACACTGAAGCTTTCTTT	TRBJ1-1	-	TRBV18	-	14
CASSQDVVGTIAYEQYF	TGCGCCAGCAGCCAAGATGTGGTTGGGACTATTGCCTACGAGCAGTACTTC	TRBJ2-7	many	TRBV4-1	TRBD2	17
CASSPRDQVLEQYF	TGTGCCAGCAGCCCCCGGGACCAGGTTTTGGAGCAGTACTTC	TRBJ2-7	many	TRBV7-8	-	14
CASSIGGASSTDTQYF	TGTGCCAGTAGTATTGGCGGGGCTTCTAGCACAGATACGCAGTATTTT	TRBJ2-3	many	TRBV19	-	16
CASRPQGANEKLFF	TGTGCCAGCAGGCCCCAGGGGGCTAATGAAAAACTGTTTTTT	TRBJ1-4	many	TRBV6-5	TRBD1	14
CASSPGLVPTGELFF	TGTGCCAGCAGTCCAGGACTAGTTCCCACCGGGGAGCTGTTTTTT	TRBJ2-2	many	TRBV11-2	TRBD2	15
CASSLGFQETQYF	TGTGCCAGCAGCCTCGGGTTCCAAGAGACCCAGTACTTC	TRBJ2-5	-	TRBV7-3	-	13
CASSQAETRRYEQYF	TGCGCCAGCAGCCAAGCGGAGACTAGAAGGTACGAGCAGTACTTC	TRBJ2-7	many	TRBV4-1	-	15
CASSLKNTEAFF	TGTGCCAGCAGCTTGAAGAACACTGAAGCTTTCTTT	TRBJ1-1	many	TRBV11-1	-	12
CASSRDASSFRYF	TGTGCCAGCAGCCGGGATGCGAGCTCGTTTCGTTACTTC	TRBJ2-7	many	TRBV11-2	-	13
CASSQDMGGWTEAFF	TGTGCCAGCAGCCAAGATATGGGGGGATGGACTGAAGCTTTCTTT	TRBJ1-1	-	TRBV3-2	-	15
CASSLTGTDNYGYTF	TGTGCCAGCAGCCTAACCGGGACCGATAACTATGGCTACACCTTC	TRBJ1-2	many	TRBV4-2	-	15
CASSPERTGKETQYF	TGTGCCAGCAGCCCAGAAAGGACAGGGAAAGAGACCCAGTACTTC	TRBJ2-5	many	TRBV7-6	TRBD1	15
CASLGAARNEQFF	TGTGCCAGCCTGGGGGCGGCGAGGAATGAGCAGTTCTTC	TRBJ2-1	many	TRBV6-2/TRBV6-3	-	13
CSASMGTVNEQYF	TGCAGTGCTAGTATGGGGACAGTCAACGAGCAGTACTTC	TRBJ2-7	medium-sized	TRBV20-1	TRBD1	13
CASSPGGVFSEQYF	TGCGCCAGCAGCCCCGGGGGGGTCTTCTCCGAGCAGTACTTC	TRBJ2-7	many	TRBV5-1	TRBD2	14
CASSPGTSGSNEQFF	TGTGCCAGCAGCCCCGGGACTAGCGGGAGCAATGAGCAGTTCTTC	TRBJ2-1	many	TRBV11-2	TRBD2	15
CSALAVDTGELFF	TGCAGTGCTCTAGCGGTGGACACCGGGGAGCTGTTTTTT	TRBJ2-2	many	TRBV29-1	TRBD2	13
CASSGQNTGELFF	TGTGCCAGCAGTGGGCAGAACACCGGGGAGCTGTTTTTT	TRBJ2-2	-	TRBV6-6	-	13
CASSEWRLAGGHGEQFF	TGCGCCAGCAGTGAGTGGCGGCTAGCGGGAGGGCATGGAGAGCAGTTCTTC	TRBJ2-1	many	TRBV10-2	TRBD2	17
CASNNRDLKAGELFF	TGTGCCAGTAACAACCGGGACCTAAAGGCCGGGGAGCTGTTTTTT	TRBJ2-2	many	TRBV19	-	15
CASSQGTSGSLDTQYF	TGCGCCAGCAGCCAAGGGACTAGCGGGAGTCTAGATACGCAGTATTTT	TRBJ2-3	-	TRBV4-1	TRBD2	16
CAASRDDGGTGELFF	TGTGCCGCCAGCAGAGATGATGGAGGTACCGGGGAGCTGTTTTTT	TRBJ2-2	-	TRBV15	-	15
CSVGVAEAFF	TGCAGCGTTGGAGTGGCCGAAGCTTTCTTT	TRBJ1-1	many	TRBV29-1	-	10
CATQGVAGELFF	TGTGCCACCCAGGGGGTAGCCGGGGAGCTGTTTTTT	TRBJ2-2	many	TRBV19	TRBD1	12
CSVETGVEAFF	TGCAGCGTTGAAACAGGGGTTGAAGCTTTCTTT	TRBJ1-1	many	TRBV29-1	TRBD1	11
CASSLSGTGNSPLHF	TGTGCCAGCAGCTTAAGCGGGACAGGGAATTCACCCCTCCACTTT	TRBJ1-6	many	TRBV11-2	TRBD1	15
CASSPRQTYEAFF	TGTGCCAGCAGCCCCCGGCAAACCTACGAAGCTTTCTTT	TRBJ1-1	many	TRBV12-3/TRBV12-4	-	13
CASRDPVGQGYGYTF	TGTGCCAGCAGGGACCCCGTGGGACAGGGGTATGGCTACACCTTC	TRBJ1-2	many	TRBV6-5	TRBD1	15